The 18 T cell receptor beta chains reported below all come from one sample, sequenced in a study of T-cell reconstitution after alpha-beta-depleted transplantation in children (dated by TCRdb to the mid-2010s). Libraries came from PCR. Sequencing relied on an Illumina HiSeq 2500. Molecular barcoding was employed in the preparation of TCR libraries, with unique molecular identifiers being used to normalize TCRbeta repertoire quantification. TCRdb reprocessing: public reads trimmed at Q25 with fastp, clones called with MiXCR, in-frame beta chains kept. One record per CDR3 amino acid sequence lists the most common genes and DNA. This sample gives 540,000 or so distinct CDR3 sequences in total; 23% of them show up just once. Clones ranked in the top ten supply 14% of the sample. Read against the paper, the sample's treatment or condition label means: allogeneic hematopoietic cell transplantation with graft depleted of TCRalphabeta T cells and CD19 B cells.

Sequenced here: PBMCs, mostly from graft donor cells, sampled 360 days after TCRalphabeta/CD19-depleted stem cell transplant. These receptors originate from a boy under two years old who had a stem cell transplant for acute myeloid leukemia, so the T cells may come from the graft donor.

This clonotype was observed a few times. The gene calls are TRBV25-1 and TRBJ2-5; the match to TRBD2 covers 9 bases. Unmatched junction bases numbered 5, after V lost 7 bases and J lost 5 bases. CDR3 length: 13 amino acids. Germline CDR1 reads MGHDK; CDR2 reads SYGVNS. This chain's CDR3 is CASKGLAGETQYF. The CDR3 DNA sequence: TGTGCCAGCAAGGGACTAGCTGGGGAGACCCAGTACTTC.

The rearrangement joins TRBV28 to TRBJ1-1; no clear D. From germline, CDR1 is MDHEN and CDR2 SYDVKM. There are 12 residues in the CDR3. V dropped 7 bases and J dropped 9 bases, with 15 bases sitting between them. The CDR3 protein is CASTEVGYQAFF. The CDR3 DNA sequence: TGTGCCAGCACCGAGGTCGGGTACCAAGCTTTCTTT.

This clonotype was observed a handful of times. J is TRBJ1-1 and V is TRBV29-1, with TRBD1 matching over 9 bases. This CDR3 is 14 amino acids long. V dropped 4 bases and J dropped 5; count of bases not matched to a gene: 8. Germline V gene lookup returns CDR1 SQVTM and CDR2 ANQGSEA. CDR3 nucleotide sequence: TGCAGCGTTGGCCCGGGACAGGGTGGTACTGAAGCTTTCTTT. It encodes CSVGPGQGGTEAFF.

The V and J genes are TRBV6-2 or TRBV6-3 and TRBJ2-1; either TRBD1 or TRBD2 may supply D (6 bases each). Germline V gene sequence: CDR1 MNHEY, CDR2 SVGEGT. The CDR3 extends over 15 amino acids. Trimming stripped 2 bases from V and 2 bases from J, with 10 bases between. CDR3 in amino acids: CASSYLGGPYNEQFF. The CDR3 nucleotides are TGTGCCAGCAGTTACCTTGGGGGGCCCTACAATGAGCAGTTCTTC.

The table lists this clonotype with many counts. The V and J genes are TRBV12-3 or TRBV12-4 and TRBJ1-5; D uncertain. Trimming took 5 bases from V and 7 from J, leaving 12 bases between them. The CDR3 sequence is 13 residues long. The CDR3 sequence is CASSPYSGQPQHF. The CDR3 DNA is TGTGCCAGCAGTCCTTACTCAGGACAGCCCCAGCATTTT.

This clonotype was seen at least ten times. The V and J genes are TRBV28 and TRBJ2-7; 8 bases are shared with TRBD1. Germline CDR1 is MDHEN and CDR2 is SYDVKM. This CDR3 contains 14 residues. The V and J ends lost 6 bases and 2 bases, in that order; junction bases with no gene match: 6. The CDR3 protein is CASSVRDRPYEQYV. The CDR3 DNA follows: TGTGCCAGCAGCGTTCGGGACAGGCCCTACGAGCAGTACGTC.

The CDR3 region has the DNA TGTGCCATCAGTGAGGAGCGGAGGGGTTACAATGAGCAGTTCTTC. It codes for CAISEERRGYNEQFF. The J gene is TRBJ2-1, the V gene TRBV10-3; tentative D call: TRBD2 (6 bases). The germline V gene encodes CDR1 ENHRY and CDR2 SYGVKD. Trimming pared 2 bases from V and 4 bases from J, leaving 12 bases between. The CDR3 has 15 residues.

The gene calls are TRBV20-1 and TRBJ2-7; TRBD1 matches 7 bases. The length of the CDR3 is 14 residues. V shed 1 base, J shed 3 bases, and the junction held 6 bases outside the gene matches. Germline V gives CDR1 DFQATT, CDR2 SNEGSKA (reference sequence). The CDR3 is CSARGNRGNYEQYF. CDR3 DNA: TGCAGTGCTAGAGGCAACAGGGGTAACTACGAGCAGTACTTC.

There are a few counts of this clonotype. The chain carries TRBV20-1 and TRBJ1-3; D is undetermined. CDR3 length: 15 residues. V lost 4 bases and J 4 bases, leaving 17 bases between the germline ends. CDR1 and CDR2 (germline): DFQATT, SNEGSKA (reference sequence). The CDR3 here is CSAIRPFASGNTIYF. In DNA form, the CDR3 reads TGCAGTGCTATTCGACCCTTCGCGTCGGGAAACACCATATATTTT.

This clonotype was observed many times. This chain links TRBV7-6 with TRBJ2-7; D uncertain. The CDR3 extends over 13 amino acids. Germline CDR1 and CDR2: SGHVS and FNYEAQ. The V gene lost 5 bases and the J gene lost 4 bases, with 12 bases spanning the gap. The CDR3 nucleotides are TGTGCCAGCAGCCCCGTGGACGGGTACGAGCAGTACTTC. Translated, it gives CASSPVDGYEQYF.

The CDR3: CASSYSRSPNTGELFF. The DNA for the CDR3 is TGTGCCAGCAGTTACTCCCGCAGCCCGAACACCGGGGAGCTGTTTTTT. The chain joins TRBV6-5 to TRBJ2-2; D not resolved. V shed 0 bases and J shed 0 bases, with 8 bases lying between them. Germline lookup yields CDR1 MNHEY and CDR2 SVGAGI. This CDR3 is 16 amino acids long.

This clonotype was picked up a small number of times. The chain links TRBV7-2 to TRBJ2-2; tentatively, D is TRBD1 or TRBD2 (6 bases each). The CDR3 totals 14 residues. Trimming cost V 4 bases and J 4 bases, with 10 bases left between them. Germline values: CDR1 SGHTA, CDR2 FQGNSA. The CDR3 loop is CASSYGGPTGELFF. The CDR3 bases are TGTGCCAGCAGCTACGGGGGCCCCACCGGGGAGCTGTTTTTT.

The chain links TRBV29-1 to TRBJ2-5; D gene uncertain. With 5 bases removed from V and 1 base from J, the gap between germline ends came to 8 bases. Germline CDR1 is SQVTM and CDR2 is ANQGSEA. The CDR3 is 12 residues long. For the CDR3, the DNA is TGCAGCGTTCTCAGTACCCAAGAGACCCAGTACTTC. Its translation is CSVLSTQETQYF.

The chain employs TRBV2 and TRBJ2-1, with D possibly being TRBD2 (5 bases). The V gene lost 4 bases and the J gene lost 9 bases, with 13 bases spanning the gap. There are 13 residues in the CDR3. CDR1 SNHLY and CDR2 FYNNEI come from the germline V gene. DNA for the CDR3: TGTGCCAGCAGTGGTCCTGGACGGGGTGAGCAGTTCTTC. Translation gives CASSGPGRGEQFF.

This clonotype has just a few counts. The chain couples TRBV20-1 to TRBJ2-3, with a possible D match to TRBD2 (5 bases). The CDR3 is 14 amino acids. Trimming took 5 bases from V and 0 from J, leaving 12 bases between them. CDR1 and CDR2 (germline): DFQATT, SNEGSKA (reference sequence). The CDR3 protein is CSAPSMGSTDTQYF. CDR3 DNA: TGCAGTGCTCCTAGCATGGGTAGCACAGATACGCAGTATTTT.

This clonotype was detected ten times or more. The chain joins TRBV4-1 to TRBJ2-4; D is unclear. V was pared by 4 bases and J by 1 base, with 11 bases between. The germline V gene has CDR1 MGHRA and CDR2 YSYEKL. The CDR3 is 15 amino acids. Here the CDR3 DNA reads TGCGCCAGCAGCCCCGAGTCGGCCGCCAAAAACATTCAGTACTTC. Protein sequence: CASSPESAAKNIQYF.

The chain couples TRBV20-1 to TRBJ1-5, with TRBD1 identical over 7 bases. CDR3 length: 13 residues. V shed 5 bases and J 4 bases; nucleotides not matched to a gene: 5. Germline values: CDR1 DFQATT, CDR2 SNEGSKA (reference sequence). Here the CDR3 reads CSAFQGGNQPQHF. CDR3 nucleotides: TGCAGTGCTTTTCAGGGGGGGAATCAGCCCCAGCATTTT.

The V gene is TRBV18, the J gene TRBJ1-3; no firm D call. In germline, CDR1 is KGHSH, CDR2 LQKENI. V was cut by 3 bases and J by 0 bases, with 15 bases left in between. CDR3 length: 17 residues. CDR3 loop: CASSPWRAGDSGNTIYF. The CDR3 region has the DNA TGTGCCAGCTCACCGTGGAGAGCAGGCGACTCTGGAAACACCATATATTTT.